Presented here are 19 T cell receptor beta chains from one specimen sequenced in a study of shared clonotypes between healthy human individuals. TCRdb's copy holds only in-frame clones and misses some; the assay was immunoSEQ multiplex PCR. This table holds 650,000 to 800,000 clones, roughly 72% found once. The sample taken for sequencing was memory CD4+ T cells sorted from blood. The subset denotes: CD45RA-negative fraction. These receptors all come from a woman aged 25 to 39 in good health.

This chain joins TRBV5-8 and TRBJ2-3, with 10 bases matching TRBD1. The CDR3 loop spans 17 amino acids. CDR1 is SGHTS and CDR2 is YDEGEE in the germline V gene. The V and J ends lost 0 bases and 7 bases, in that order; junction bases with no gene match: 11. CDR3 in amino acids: CASSLGSGQGGSYTQYF. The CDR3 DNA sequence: TGTGCCAGCAGCTTGGGTTCCGGACAGGGGGGATCCTATACGCAGTATTTT.

The CDR3 is CASSYGGRAGEQFF. The CDR3 nucleotides are TGTGCCAGCAGTTACGGCGGGAGGGCCGGTGAGCAGTTCTTC. This chain uses TRBV6-5 with TRBJ2-1; 9 positions agree with TRBD2. CDR3 length equals 14 residues. V dropped 2 bases and J dropped 9; count of bases not matched to a gene: 5. Germline-derived CDR1 and CDR2 are MNHEY and SVGAGI.

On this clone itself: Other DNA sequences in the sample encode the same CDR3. CDR3 sequence: CASSLTSGSYEQYF. CDR3 nucleotides: TGTGCCAGCAGCTTGACTAGCGGGAGTTACGAGCAGTACTTC. This chain joins TRBV5-5 and TRBJ2-7, with 11 bases matching TRBD2. After removal of 1 base from V and 4 bases from J, the junction contained 1 base not matched to a gene. CDR3 size: 14 residues. Germline V gene data show CDR1 as SGHKS and CDR2 as YYEKEE (reference sequence).

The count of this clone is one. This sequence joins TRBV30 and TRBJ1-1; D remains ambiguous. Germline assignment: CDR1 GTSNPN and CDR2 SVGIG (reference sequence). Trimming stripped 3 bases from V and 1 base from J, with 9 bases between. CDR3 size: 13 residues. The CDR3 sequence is CAWRPGPNTEAFF. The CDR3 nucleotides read TGTGCCTGGAGACCCGGCCCGAACACTGAAGCTTTCTTT.

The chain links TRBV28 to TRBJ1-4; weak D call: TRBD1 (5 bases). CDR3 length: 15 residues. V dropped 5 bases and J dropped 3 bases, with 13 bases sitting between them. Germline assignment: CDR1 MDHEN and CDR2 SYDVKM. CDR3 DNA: TGTGCCAGCAGTCGCGCAGGGTTGGCTAATGAAAAACTGTTTTTT. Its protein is CASSRAGLANEKLFF. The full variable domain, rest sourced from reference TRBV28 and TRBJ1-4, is DVKVTQSSRYLVKRTGEKVFLECVQDMDHENMFWYRQDPGLGLRLIYFSYDVKMKEKGDIPEGYSVSREKKERFSLILESASTNQTSMYLCASSRAGLANEKLFFGSGTQLSVL.

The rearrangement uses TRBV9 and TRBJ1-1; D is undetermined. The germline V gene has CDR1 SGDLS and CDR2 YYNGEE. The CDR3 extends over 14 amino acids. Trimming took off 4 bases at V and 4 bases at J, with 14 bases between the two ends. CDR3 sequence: CASSPEPSGTEAFF. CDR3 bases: TGTGCCAGCAGCCCGGAGCCCTCTGGCACTGAAGCTTTCTTT. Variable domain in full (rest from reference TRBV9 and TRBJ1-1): DSGVTQTPKHLITATGQRVTLRCSPRSGDLSVYWYQQSLDQGLQFLIQYYNGEERAKGNILERFSAQQFPDLHSELNLSSLELGDSALYFCASSPEPSGTEAFFGQGTRLTVV.

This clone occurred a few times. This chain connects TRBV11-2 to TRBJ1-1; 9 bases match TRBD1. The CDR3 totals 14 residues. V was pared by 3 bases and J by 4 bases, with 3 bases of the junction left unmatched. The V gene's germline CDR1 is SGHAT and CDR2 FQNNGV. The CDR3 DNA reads TGTGCCAGCAGCTTCCGGGACAGGGTCACTGAAGCTTTCTTT. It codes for CASSFRDRVTEAFF.

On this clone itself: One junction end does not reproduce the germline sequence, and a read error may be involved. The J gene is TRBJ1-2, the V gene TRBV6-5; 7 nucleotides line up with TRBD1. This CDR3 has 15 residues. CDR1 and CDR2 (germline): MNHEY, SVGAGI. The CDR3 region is CASSDSGQRKGGYTF. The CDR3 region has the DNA TGTGCCAGCAGTGACTCGGGACAGCGTAAAGGGGGCTACACCTTC.

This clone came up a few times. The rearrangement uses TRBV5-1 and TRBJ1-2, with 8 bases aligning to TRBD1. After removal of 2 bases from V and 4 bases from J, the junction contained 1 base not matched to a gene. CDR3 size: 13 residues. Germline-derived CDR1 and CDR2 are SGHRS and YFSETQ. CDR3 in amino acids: CASSFGQGYGYTF. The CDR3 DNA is TGCGCCAGCAGCTTCGGACAGGGCTATGGCTACACCTTC.

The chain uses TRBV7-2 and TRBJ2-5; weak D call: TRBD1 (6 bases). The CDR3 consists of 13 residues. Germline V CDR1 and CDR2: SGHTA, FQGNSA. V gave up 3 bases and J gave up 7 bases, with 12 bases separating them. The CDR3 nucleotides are TGTGCCAGCAGCTTGACAGGCGGCGGGACCCAGTACTTC. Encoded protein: CASSLTGGGTQYF.

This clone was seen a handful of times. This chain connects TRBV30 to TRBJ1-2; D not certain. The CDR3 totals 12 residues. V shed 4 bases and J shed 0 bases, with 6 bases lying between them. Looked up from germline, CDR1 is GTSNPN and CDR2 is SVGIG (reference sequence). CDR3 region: CAWTHPNYGYTF. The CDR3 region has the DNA TGTGCCTGGACCCACCCTAACTATGGCTACACCTTC.

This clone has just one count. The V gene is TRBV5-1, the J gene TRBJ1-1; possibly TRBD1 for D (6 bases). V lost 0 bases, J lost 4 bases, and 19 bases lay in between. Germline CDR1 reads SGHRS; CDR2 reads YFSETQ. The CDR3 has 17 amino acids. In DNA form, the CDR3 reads TGCGCCAGCAGCTTGGCCGGGGGCGGCCCCAGGGGCACTGAAGCTTTCTTT. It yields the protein CASSLAGGGPRGTEAFF.

The CDR3 spells CASSGTSGISYNEQFF. The CDR3 DNA is TGTGCCAGCAGCGGAACTAGCGGTATATCCTACAATGAGCAGTTCTTC. This chain joins TRBV9 and TRBJ2-1, with 8 bases that match TRBD2. The germline CDR1 and CDR2 sequences are SGDLS and YYNGEE. V was clipped by 3 bases and J by 1 base; unmatched bases: 6. This CDR3 is 16 amino acids long.

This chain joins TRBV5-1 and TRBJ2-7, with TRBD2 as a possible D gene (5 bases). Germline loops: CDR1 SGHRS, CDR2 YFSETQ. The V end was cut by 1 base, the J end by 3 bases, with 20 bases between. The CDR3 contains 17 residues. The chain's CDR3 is CASSLSGRTFQNYEQYF. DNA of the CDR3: TGCGCCAGCAGCTTGTCGGGGAGAACCTTCCAGAACTACGAGCAGTACTTC. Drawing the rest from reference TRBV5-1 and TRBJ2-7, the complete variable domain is KAGVTQTPRYLIKTRGQQVTLSCSPISGHRSVSWYQQTPGQGLQFLFEYFSETQRNKGNFPGRFSGRQFSNSRSEMNVSTLELGDSALYLCASSLSGRTFQNYEQYFGPGTRLTVT.

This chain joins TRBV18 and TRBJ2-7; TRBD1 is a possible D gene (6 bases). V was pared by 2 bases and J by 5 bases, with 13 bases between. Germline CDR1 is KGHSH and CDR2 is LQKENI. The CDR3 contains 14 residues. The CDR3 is CASSPAGAGNEQYF. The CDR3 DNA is TGTGCCAGCTCACCAGCAGGGGCGGGTAACGAGCAGTACTTC.

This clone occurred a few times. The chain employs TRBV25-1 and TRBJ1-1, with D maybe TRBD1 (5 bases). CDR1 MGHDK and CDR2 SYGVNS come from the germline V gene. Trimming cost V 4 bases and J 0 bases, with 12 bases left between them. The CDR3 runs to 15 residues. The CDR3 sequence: CASSAVGRVNTEAFF. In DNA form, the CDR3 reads TGTGCCAGCAGTGCGGTCGGCAGGGTGAACACTGAAGCTTTCTTT.

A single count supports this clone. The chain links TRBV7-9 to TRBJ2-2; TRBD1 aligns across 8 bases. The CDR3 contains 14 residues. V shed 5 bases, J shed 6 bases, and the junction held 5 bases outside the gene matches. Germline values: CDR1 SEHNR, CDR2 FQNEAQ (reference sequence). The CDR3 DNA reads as TGTGCCAGCAGCCCGGGACAGGCGGCCGGGGAGCTGTTTTTT. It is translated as CASSPGQAAGELFF.

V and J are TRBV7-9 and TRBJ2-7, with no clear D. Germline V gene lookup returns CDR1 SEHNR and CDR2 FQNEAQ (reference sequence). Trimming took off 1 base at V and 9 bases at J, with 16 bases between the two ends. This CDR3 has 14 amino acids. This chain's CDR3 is CASSLEGSPGGQYF. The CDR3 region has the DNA TGTGCCAGCAGCTTAGAGGGATCCCCTGGCGGGCAGTACTTC.

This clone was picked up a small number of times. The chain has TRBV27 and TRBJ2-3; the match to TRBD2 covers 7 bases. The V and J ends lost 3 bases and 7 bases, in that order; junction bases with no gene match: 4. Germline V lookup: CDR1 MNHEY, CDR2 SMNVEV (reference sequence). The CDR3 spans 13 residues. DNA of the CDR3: TGTGCCAGCAGTTTTCGGACTAGTAATACGCAGTATTTT. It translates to CASSFRTSNTQYF.